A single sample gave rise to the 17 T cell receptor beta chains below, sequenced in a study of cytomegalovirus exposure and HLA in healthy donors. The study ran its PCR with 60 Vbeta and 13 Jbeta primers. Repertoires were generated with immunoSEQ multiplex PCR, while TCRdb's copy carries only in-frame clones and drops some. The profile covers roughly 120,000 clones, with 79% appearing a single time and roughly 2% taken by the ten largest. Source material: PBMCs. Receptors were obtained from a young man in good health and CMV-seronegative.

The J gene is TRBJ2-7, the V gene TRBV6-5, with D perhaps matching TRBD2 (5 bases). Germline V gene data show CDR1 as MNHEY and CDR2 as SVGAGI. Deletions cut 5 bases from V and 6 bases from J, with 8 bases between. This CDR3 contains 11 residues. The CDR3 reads CASSVRAEQYV. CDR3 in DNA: TGTGCCAGCAGTGTGCGGGCCGAGCAGTACGTC.

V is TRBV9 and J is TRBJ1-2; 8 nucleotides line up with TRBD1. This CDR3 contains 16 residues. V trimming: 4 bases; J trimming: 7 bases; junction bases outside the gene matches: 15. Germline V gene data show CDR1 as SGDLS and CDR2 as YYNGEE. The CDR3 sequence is CASSTQEGTGMGGYTF. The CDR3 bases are TGTGCCAGCAGCACCCAAGAAGGGACAGGTATGGGTGGCTACACCTTC.

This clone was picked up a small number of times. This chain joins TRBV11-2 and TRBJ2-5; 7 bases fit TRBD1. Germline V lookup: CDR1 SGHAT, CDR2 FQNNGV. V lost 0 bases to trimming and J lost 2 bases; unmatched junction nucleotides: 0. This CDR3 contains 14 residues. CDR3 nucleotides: TGTGCCAGCAGCTTAGACAGGGGGCAAGAGACCCAGTACTTC. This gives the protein CASSLDRGQETQYF.

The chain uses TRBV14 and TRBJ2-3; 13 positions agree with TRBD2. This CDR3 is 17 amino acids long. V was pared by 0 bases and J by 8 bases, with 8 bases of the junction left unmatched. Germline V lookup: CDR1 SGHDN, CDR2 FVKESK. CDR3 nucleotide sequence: TGTGCCAGCAGCCAAGATACTAGCGGGAGGGCTTTCGGTACGCAGTATTTT. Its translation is CASSQDTSGRAFGTQYF.

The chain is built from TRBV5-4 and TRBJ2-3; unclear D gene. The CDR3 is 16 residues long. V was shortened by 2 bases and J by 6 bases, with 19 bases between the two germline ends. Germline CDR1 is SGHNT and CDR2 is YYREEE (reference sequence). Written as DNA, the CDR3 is TGTGCCAGCAGCTTATTTGGTAGTGCTAGTCGGGATACGCAGTATTTT. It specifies CASSLFGSASRDTQYF.

CDR3 protein: CAWSSIVSAGRYEQYF. CDR3 sequence (DNA): TGTGCCTGGAGTTCCATAGTGTCAGCAGGGAGGTACGAGCAGTACTTC. V is TRBV30 and J is TRBJ2-7; tentatively, D is TRBD2 (6 bases). The CDR3 extends over 16 amino acids. From germline, CDR1 is GTSNPN and CDR2 SVGIG (reference sequence). V was cut by 2 bases and J by 4 bases, with 21 bases left in between.

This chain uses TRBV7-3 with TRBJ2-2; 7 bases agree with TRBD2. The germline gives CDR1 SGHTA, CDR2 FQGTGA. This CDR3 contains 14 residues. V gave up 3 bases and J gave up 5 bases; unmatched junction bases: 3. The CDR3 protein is CASSFLGGTGELFF. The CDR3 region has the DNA TGTGCCAGCAGCTTTCTGGGGGGGACCGGGGAGCTGTTTTTT.

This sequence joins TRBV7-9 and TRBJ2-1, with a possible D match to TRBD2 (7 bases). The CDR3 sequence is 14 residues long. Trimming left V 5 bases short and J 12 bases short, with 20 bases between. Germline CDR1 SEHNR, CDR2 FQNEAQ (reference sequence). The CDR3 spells CASSQSGGRGGQFF. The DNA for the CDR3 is TGTGCCAGCAGCCAAAGTGGGGGGAGGGGGGGGCAGTTCTTC.

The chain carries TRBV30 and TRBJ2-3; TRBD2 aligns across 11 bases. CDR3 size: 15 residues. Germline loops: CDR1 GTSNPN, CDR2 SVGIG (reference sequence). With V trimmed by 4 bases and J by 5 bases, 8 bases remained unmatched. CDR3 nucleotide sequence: TGTGCCTGGAAAAGACTAGCGGGACGACAAGATACGCAGTATTTT. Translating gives CAWKRLAGRQDTQYF.

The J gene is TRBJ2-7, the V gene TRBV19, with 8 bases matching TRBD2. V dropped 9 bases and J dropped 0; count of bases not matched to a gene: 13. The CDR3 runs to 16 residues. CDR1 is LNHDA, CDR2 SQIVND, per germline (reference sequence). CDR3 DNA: TGTGCCAGCGGAAGTGTATTTAGCGGGAACTCCTACGAGCAGTACTTC. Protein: CASGSVFSGNSYEQYF.

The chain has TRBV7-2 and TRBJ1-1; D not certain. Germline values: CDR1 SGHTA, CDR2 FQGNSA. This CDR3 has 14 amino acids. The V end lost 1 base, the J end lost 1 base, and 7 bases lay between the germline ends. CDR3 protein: CASSLVGGNTEAFF. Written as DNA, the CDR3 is TGTGCCAGCAGCTTAGTAGGCGGGAACACTGAAGCTTTCTTT.

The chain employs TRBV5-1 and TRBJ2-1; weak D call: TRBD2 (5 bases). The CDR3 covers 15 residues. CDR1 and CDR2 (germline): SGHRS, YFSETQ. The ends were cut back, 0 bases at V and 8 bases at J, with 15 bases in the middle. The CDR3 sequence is CASSLAGTSVYEQFF. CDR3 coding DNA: TGCGCCAGCAGCTTGGCGGGTACTAGTGTCTATGAGCAGTTCTTC. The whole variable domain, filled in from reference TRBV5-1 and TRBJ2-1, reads KAGVTQTPRYLIKTRGQQVTLSCSPISGHRSVSWYQQTPGQGLQFLFEYFSETQRNKGNFPGRFSGRQFSNSRSEMNVSTLELGDSALYLCASSLAGTSVYEQFFGPGTRLTVL.

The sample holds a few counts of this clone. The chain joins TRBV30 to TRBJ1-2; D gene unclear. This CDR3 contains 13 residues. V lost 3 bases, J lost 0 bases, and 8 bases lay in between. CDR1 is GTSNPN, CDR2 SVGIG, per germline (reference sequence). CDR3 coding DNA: TGTGCCTGGAGCCCAAGCTCTAACTATGGCTACACCTTC. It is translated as CAWSPSSNYGYTF.

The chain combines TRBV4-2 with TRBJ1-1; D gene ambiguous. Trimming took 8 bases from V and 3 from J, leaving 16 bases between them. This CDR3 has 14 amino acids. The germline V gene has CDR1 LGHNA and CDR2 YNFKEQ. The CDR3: CASRSVGYYTEAFF. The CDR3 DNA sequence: TGTGCCAGCCGGTCGGTCGGTTACTACACTGAAGCTTTCTTT.

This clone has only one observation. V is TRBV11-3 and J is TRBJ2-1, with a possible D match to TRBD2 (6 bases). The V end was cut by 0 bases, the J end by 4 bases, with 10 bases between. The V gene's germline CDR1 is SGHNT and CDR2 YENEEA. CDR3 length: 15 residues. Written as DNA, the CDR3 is TGTGCCAGCAGCTTAGAGGTGACTAGGTACAATGAGCAGTTCTTC. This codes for CASSLEVTRYNEQFF.

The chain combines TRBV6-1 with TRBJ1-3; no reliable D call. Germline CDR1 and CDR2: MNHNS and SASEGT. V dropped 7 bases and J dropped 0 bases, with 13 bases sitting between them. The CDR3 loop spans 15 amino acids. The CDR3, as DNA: TGTGCCAGCAAGGCTGGGCCACCCTCTGGAAACACCATATATTTT. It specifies CASKAGPPSGNTIYF.

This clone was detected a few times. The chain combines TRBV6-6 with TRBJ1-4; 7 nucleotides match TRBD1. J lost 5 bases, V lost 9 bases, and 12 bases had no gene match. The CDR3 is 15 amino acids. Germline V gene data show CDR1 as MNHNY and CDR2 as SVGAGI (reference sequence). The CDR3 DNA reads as TGTGCCAGTCATGGACAGGAGGGAAAGAATGAAAAACTGTTTTTT. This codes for CASHGQEGKNEKLFF.